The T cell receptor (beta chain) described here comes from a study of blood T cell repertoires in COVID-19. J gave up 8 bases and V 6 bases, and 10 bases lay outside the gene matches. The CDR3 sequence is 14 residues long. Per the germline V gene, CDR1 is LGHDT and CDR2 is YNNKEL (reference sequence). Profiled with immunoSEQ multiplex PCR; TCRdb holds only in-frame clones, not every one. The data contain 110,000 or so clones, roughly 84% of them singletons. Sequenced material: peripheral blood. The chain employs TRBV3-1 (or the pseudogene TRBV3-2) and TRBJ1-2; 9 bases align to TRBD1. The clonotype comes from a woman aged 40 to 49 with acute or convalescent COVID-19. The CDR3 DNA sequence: TGTGCCAGCAGTCCCGGACAGGGGACGAAGGGCTACACCTTC. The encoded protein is CASSPGQGTKGYTF.